Each of the 29 T cell receptor beta chains below was sequenced from the same sample in a study of blood T cell repertoires in COVID-19. Profiling relied on immunoSEQ multiplex PCR, and the TCRdb table lists in-frame clones only, not all of them. The data show approximately 160,000 clones, 84% seen once. Sample: peripheral blood. These receptors came from a woman between 50 and 59 years old in a cohort sampled during active or convalescent COVID-19.

The V call is TRBV19, the J call TRBJ1-1; D is ambiguous. V lost 4 bases to trimming and J lost 4 bases, with 16 bases between them. Germline V gives CDR1 LNHDA, CDR2 SQIVND (reference sequence). The CDR3 is 15 amino acids. Here the CDR3 DNA reads TGTGCCAGTAGTACCCTCGTGGGGAGGGTCACTGAAGCTTTCTTT. It specifies CASSTLVGRVTEAFF.

The CDR3 DNA follows: TGCGCCAGCAGCCAGCCCGGGACAGGTAATGAAAAACTGTTTTTT. Residues: CASSQPGTGNEKLFF. The V call is TRBV4-1, the J call TRBJ1-4, with 8 bases lining up with TRBD1. The length of the CDR3 is 15 residues. Per germline, CDR1 MGHRA and CDR2 YSYEKL. V lost 3 bases to trimming and J lost 4 bases; unmatched junction nucleotides: 4.

This clone was recorded only once. V and J are TRBV21-1 and TRBJ1-4; TRBD1, as called in the table, went unchecked against the DNA. TRBV21-1 is shown as a pseudogene. There are 16 residues in the CDR3. CDR3 protein: CASSKSRQGGNEKLFF. In DNA form, the CDR3 reads TGTGCCAGCAGCAAATCCAGACAGGGAGGTAATGAAAAACTGTTTTTT.

The chain carries TRBV3-1 (or the pseudogene TRBV3-2) and TRBJ1-4; TRBD1 aligns across 9 bases. The V and J ends lost 3 bases and 0 bases, in that order; junction bases with no gene match: 2. Germline V lookup: CDR1 LGHDT, CDR2 YNNKEL (reference sequence). The CDR3 has 16 residues. CDR3 nucleotides: TGTGCCAGCAGCCACGACAGGGGGTCAACTAATGAAAAACTGTTTTTT. Translated, it gives CASSHDRGSTNEKLFF.

Here the CDR3 reads CASSLAGGGTAYNSPLHF. CDR3 DNA: TGTGCCAGCAGCTTAGCAGGAGGCGGGACCGCCTATAATTCACCCCTCCACTTT. This chain links TRBV7-9 with TRBJ1-6, with TRBD1 as a possible D gene (5 bases). The CDR3 covers 18 residues. CDR1 and CDR2 (germline): SEHNR, FQNEAQ (reference sequence). The V end was cut by 0 bases, the J end by 2 bases, with 14 bases between. The full variable domain, its missing parts supplied by reference TRBV7-9 and TRBJ1-6, is DTGVSQNPRHKITKRGQNVTFRCDPISEHNRLYWYRQTLGQGPEFLTYFQNEAQLEKSRLLSDRFSAERPKGSFSTLEIQRTEQGDSAMYLCASSLAGGGTAYNSPLHFGNGTRLTVT.

The chain recombines TRBV6-5 with TRBJ2-6; no clear D gene. Trimming removed 7 bases at V and 0 bases at J, with 7 bases between. CDR1 and CDR2 from the germline V gene are MNHEY and SVGAGI. This CDR3 is 14 amino acids long. This CDR3 is CASNQISGANVLTF. The CDR3 region has the DNA TGTGCCAGCAATCAGATCTCTGGGGCCAACGTCCTGACTTTC.

The chain has TRBV6-6 and TRBJ1-4; tentative D call: TRBD1 (5 bases). The CDR3 consists of 13 residues. In germline, CDR1 is MNHNY, CDR2 SVGAGI (reference sequence). V was clipped by 2 bases and J by 15 bases, with 16 bases between them. The CDR3 is CASSYGSTGGVFF. CDR3 sequence (DNA): TGTGCCAGCAGTTACGGATCTACAGGAGGGGTGTTTTTT.

The J gene is TRBJ2-3, the V gene TRBV9; 7 nucleotides align to TRBD1. V was clipped by 0 bases and J by 9 bases; unmatched bases: 16. Germline lookup yields CDR1 SGDLS and CDR2 YYNGEE. The CDR3 extends over 17 amino acids. The CDR3 DNA follows: TGTGCCAGCAGCGTAGAGGGGCAAAGGGGGCTCGGCAGGACGCAGTATTTT. The encoded protein is CASSVEGQRGLGRTQYF.

With respect to this clone: Other nucleotide sequences in the sample specify the same CDR3. This chain joins TRBV20-1 and TRBJ1-2, with D hard to call. Per germline, CDR1 DFQATT and CDR2 SNEGSKA (reference sequence). The CDR3 spans 11 residues. V lost 6 bases and J 3 bases, leaving 8 bases between the germline ends. The CDR3 is CSASVDYGYTF. The CDR3 region has the DNA TGCAGTGCCTCAGTGGACTATGGCTACACCTTC.

This clone came up once. This chain uses TRBV6-5 with TRBJ1-6; D unclear. Germline V gene lookup returns CDR1 MNHEY and CDR2 SVGAGI. This CDR3 comprises 15 residues. The V and J ends lost 6 bases and 0 bases respectively, with 9 bases between them. The CDR3, as DNA: TGTGCCAGCAGCGCCGCGAGCTCCTATAATTCACCCCTCCACTTT. This gives the protein CASSAASSYNSPLHF.

This sequence joins TRBV5-1 and TRBJ2-4; a possible D gene is TRBD1 (5 bases). This CDR3 comprises 15 residues. V was shortened by 4 bases and J by 0 bases, with 11 bases between the two germline ends. Germline V gene data show CDR1 as SGHRS and CDR2 as YFSETQ. The CDR3 sequence is CASSPLGVAKNIQYF. DNA for the CDR3: TGCGCCAGCAGCCCATTAGGGGTAGCCAAAAACATTCAGTACTTC.

This clone has only one observation. The chain combines TRBV5-1 with TRBJ1-6; the D gene is possibly TRBD1 (6 bases). From germline, CDR1 is SGHRS and CDR2 YFSETQ. The ends were cut back, 0 bases at V and 10 bases at J, with 14 bases in the middle. The CDR3 runs 15 residues. As DNA, the CDR3 is TGCGCCAGCAGCTTGGGGGACAATAATTACTCACCCCTCCACTTT. Amino acids: CASSLGDNNYSPLHF.

The rearrangement joins TRBV30 to TRBJ1-1; no clear D gene. Trimming removed 5 bases from V and 3 bases from J, with 19 bases in between. CDR3 length equals 15 residues. The germline gives CDR1 GTSNPN, CDR2 SVGIG (reference sequence). The DNA of the CDR3 is TGTGCCTGGTGGGAGCCGGACTCCGGGGACACTGAAGCTTTCTTT. Residues: CAWWEPDSGDTEAFF.

The V and J genes are TRBV5-4 and TRBJ2-3; possible D gene TRBD1, 6 bases. Germline CDR1 reads SGHNT; CDR2 reads YYREEE (reference sequence). Trimming cost V 1 base and J 5 bases, with 11 bases left between them. The CDR3 is 14 residues long. The CDR3 loop reads CASSLPGAGDTQYF. In nucleotides, the CDR3 is TGTGCCAGCAGCTTGCCAGGGGCCGGAGATACGCAGTATTTT.

This sequence joins TRBV7-2 and TRBJ1-1; possible D gene TRBD1, 5 bases. Trimming shortened V by 4 bases and J by 5 bases, and 23 bases separated the two germline ends. CDR3 size: 17 residues. The germline V gene has CDR1 SGHTA and CDR2 FQGNSA. DNA of the CDR3: TGTGCCAGCAGCTCATTTGGGGCGAGAGTCGTAGGTACTGAAGCTTTCTTT. Its protein is CASSSFGARVVGTEAFF. Drawing the rest from reference TRBV7-2 and TRBJ1-1, the complete variable domain is GAGVSQSPSNKVTEKGKDVELRCDPISGHTALYWYRQSLGQGLEFLIYFQGNSAPDKSGLPSDRFSAERTGGSVSTLTIQRTQQEDSAVYLCASSSFGARVVGTEAFFGQGTRLTVV.

This chain connects TRBV19 to TRBJ2-3, with 14 bases lining up with TRBD2. The CDR3 consists of 18 residues. The V and J ends lost 3 bases and 2 bases, in that order; junction bases with no gene match: 7. Germline-derived CDR1 and CDR2 are LNHDA and SQIVND (reference sequence). The CDR3 nucleotides are TGTGCCAGTAGTATTAGTGGACTAGCGGGGGGTTACACAGATACGCAGTATTTT. This codes for CASSISGLAGGYTDTQYF. Full variable domain (missing parts from reference TRBV19 and TRBJ2-3): DGGITQSPKYLFRKEGQNVTLSCEQNLNHDAMYWYRQDPGQGLRLIYYSQIVNDFQKGDIAEGYSVSREKKESFPLTVTSAQKNPTAFYLCASSISGLAGGYTDTQYFGPGTRLTVL.

The chain joins TRBV21-1 to TRBJ1-2. TRBV21-1 is an annotated pseudogene. The CDR3 has 16 residues. The CDR3 is CASSKLAAATGYGYTF. CDR3 DNA: TGTGCCAGCAGCAAATTGGCGGCAGCCACCGGGTATGGCTACACCTTC.

V usage is TRBV19 and J usage is TRBJ2-1, with 11 bases identical to TRBD2. The CDR3 has 16 residues. In germline, CDR1 is LNHDA, CDR2 SQIVND (reference sequence). The ends lost 8 bases at V and 2 bases at J; junction bases unmatched: 8. CDR3 in amino acids: CASSGTSGLPYNEQFF. CDR3 bases: TGTGCCAGTTCCGGGACTAGCGGTCTCCCCTACAATGAGCAGTTCTTC. Drawing the rest from reference TRBV19 and TRBJ2-1, the complete variable domain is DGGITQSPKYLFRKEGQNVTLSCEQNLNHDAMYWYRQDPGQGLRLIYYSQIVNDFQKGDIAEGYSVSREKKESFPLTVTSAQKNPTAFYLCASSGTSGLPYNEQFFGPGTRLTVL.

The chain is built from TRBV6-5 and TRBJ2-1, with 12 nucleotides matching TRBD2. This CDR3 is 15 amino acids long. Looked up from germline, CDR1 is MNHEY and CDR2 is SVGAGI. With 6 bases clipped from V and 4 bases from J, the junction kept 4 bases outside the gene matches. The CDR3, as DNA: TGTGCCAGCAGCCGCGGACTAGCGGGGTACAATGAGCAGTTCTTC. Its translation is CASSRGLAGYNEQFF.

This chain uses TRBV12-2 with TRBJ2-1; TRBD2 was called by the table and not checked on the DNA. TRBV12-2 is noted as a pseudogene. The CDR3 length is 20 residues. CDR3 sequence: CASRSNLPLAGDHSYNEQFF. DNA for the CDR3: TGTGCAAGTCGCTCCAACCTACCACTAGCGGGGGACCACTCCTACAATGAGCAGTTCTTC.

The chain combines TRBV2 with TRBJ2-1, with 7 bases identical to TRBD2. There are 14 residues in the CDR3. The V segment lost 4 bases and the J segment 3 bases; nucleotides outside the gene matches: 3. CDR1 and CDR2 from the germline V gene are SNHLY and FYNNEI. This CDR3 reads CASSARGGYNEQFF. For the CDR3, the DNA is TGTGCCAGCAGTGCTCGCGGGGGCTACAATGAGCAGTTCTTC.

This clone was seen just once. The rearrangement links TRBV11-2 to TRBJ2-7, with 9 bases aligning to TRBD1. Germline-derived CDR1 and CDR2 are SGHAT and FQNNGV. The CDR3 runs 16 residues. V dropped 6 bases and J dropped 3; count of bases not matched to a gene: 12. CDR3 protein: CASSSLKGQGLYEQYF. The DNA for the CDR3 is TGTGCCAGCAGTTCTTTAAAGGGACAGGGTCTCTACGAGCAGTACTTC. Full variable domain (remainder filled in from reference TRBV11-2 and TRBJ2-7): EAGVAQSPRYKIIEKRQSVAFWCNPISGHATLYWYQQILGQGPKLLIQFQNNGVVDDSQLPKDRFSAERLKGVDSTLKIQPAKLEDSAVYLCASSSLKGQGLYEQYFGPGTRLTVT.

The chain links TRBV3-1 (or the pseudogene TRBV3-2) to TRBJ2-1; 14 bases are a match to TRBD2. The length of the CDR3 is 18 residues. Germline V lookup: CDR1 LGHDT, CDR2 YNNKEL (reference sequence). J was trimmed by 9 bases and V by 4 bases; bases with no gene match: 14. In DNA form, the CDR3 reads TGTGCCAGCAGCCCAGAACTGGGACTAGCGGGGGTTAAAGGTGAGCAGTTCTTC. Amino acid sequence: CASSPELGLAGVKGEQFF.

The chain carries TRBV5-1 and TRBJ2-7, with TRBD1 matching 8 bases. The CDR3 has 15 residues. Germline trimming cut 7 bases from V and 1 base from J; bases unmatched to any gene: 10. Germline loops: CDR1 SGHRS, CDR2 YFSETQ. DNA for the CDR3: TGCGCCAGCGCAGACGGGACAGGCCTATCCTACGAGCAGTACTTC. Its protein product is CASADGTGLSYEQYF.

The rearrangement uses TRBV7-2 and TRBJ1-5, with D possibly TRBD1 on 6 matching bases. The CDR3 runs to 13 residues. Germline V CDR1 and CDR2: SGHTA, FQGNSA. Trimming shortened V by 5 bases and J by 1 base, and 6 bases separated the two germline ends. Here the CDR3 reads CASSGGSNQPQHF. The DNA for the CDR3 is TGTGCCAGCAGCGGGGGCAGCAATCAGCCCCAGCATTTT.

The gene calls are TRBV2 and TRBJ1-3, with no clear D. Trimming took 3 bases from V and 3 from J, leaving 12 bases between them. The CDR3 totals 15 residues. CDR1 is SNHLY and CDR2 is FYNNEI in the germline V gene. CDR3 nucleotide sequence: TGTGCCAGCAGTGAGGGTTCAGGTAGTGGAAACACCATATATTTT. Its protein product is CASSEGSGSGNTIYF.

V is TRBV4-1 and J is TRBJ2-7; the match to TRBD1 covers 9 bases. The CDR3 is made up of 18 amino acids. The V segment lost 0 bases and the J segment 4 bases; nucleotides outside the gene matches: 13. Germline CDR1 is MGHRA and CDR2 is YSYEKL. CDR3 protein: CASSQDSHRDRAYYEQYF. CDR3 in DNA: TGCGCCAGCAGCCAAGATAGCCATCGGGACAGGGCTTATTACGAGCAGTACTTC.

The J gene is TRBJ1-3, the V gene TRBV23-1; D is unclear. TRBV23-1 is an ORF for which the function is uncertain. The CDR3 is made up of 15 amino acids. V gave up 5 bases and J gave up 0 bases, with 11 bases separating them. The CDR3 bases are TGCGCCAGCAGTAAACTCGGGGTCTCTGGAAACACCATATATTTT. Protein sequence: CASSKLGVSGNTIYF.

The gene calls are TRBV2 and TRBJ1-6; 9 positions match TRBD1. Germline V CDR1 and CDR2: SNHLY, FYNNEI. V shed 4 bases, J shed 9 bases, and the junction held 7 bases outside the gene matches. The CDR3 spans 15 residues. CDR3 sequence (DNA): TGTGCCAGCAGTGGGATGGACAGGGGTAGTTCACCCCTCCACTTT. Amino acids: CASSGMDRGSSPLHF. The full variable domain, completed using reference TRBV2 and TRBJ1-6, is EPEVTQTPSHQVTQMGQEVILRCVPISNHLYFYWYRQILGQKVEFLVSFYNNEISEKSEIFDDQFSVERPDGSNFTLKIRSTKLEDSAMYFCASSGMDRGSSPLHFGNGTRLTVT.